Each of the 9 T cell receptor beta chains below was sequenced from the same sample in a study of cytomegalovirus exposure and HLA in healthy donors. This PCR relied on a set of 60 Vbeta primers and 13 Jbeta primers. Profiled with immunoSEQ multiplex PCR; TCRdb holds only in-frame clones, not every one. The sample lists some 180,000 clones; about four fifths were seen once. The sample consisted of PBMCs. These receptors originate from a woman younger than 45 in good health and CMV-seronegative.

V usage is TRBV7-9 and J usage is TRBJ1-2; D uncertain. CDR1 is SEHNR, CDR2 FQNEAQ, per germline (reference sequence). V lost 5 bases to trimming and J lost 2 bases, with 12 bases between them. The CDR3 spans 14 residues. The chain's CDR3 is CASSAGHSNYGYTF. CDR3 sequence (DNA): TGTGCCAGCAGCGCTGGGCACAGCAACTATGGCTACACCTTC.

The V and J genes are TRBV5-1 and TRBJ2-1; 9 nucleotides align to TRBD2. Trimming cost V 4 bases and J 9 bases; bases outside gene matches: 14. Germline lookup yields CDR1 SGHRS and CDR2 YFSETQ. This CDR3 contains 16 residues. CDR3 sequence reads: CASSPPQAGGLGEQFF. The CDR3 nucleotides are TGCGCCAGCAGCCCCCCCCAAGCGGGGGGATTGGGTGAGCAGTTCTTC.

The chain couples TRBV27 to TRBJ2-1; perhaps TRBD1 as D (5 bases). From germline, CDR1 is MNHEY and CDR2 SMNVEV (reference sequence). The CDR3 spans 13 residues. V was clipped by 6 bases and J by 6 bases, with 12 bases between them. CDR3 in amino acids: CASSPGMFNEQFF. CDR3 DNA: TGTGCCAGCAGCCCAGGGATGTTCAATGAGCAGTTCTTC.

The chain employs TRBV6-5 and TRBJ1-6; 7 bases align to TRBD1. J lost 8 bases, V lost 6 bases, and 7 bases had no gene match. The CDR3 extends over 14 amino acids. Germline V gene sequence: CDR1 MNHEY, CDR2 SVGAGI. DNA for the CDR3: TGTGCCAGCAGCGGAGGGGGCCGTTATTCACCCCTCCACTTT. Translation gives CASSGGGRYSPLHF.

This clone was counted between two and nine times. V is TRBV27 and J is TRBJ2-5, with 8 bases fitting TRBD2. CDR3 length: 18 amino acids. The germline CDR1 and CDR2 sequences are MNHEY and SMNVEV (reference sequence). The V and J ends lost 6 bases and 4 bases, in that order; junction bases with no gene match: 19. The CDR3 reads CASRPLSLTGGILETQYF. The CDR3 DNA reads as TGTGCCAGCAGACCGTTGTCCTTAACGGGGGGGATACTAGAGACCCAGTACTTC.

This clone was seen just once. J is TRBJ2-2 and V is TRBV4-3, with 10 bases identical to TRBD1. With V trimmed by 0 bases and J by 8 bases, 6 bases remained unmatched. Germline assignment: CDR1 LGHNA and CDR2 YSLEER. The CDR3 spans 16 residues. The CDR3 bases are TGCGCCAGCAGCCAAGAGACAGGGGGCGCTTTGGGGGAGCTGTTTTTT. It yields the protein CASSQETGGALGELFF.

The rearrangement links TRBV5-1 to TRBJ2-5; maybe TRBD1 (6 bases). Trimming took off 0 bases at V and 0 bases at J, with 9 bases between the two ends. This CDR3 contains 15 residues. Germline V CDR1 and CDR2: SGHRS, YFSETQ. The CDR3 is CASSLGTGNQETQYF. CDR3 nucleotides: TGCGCCAGCAGCTTGGGTACAGGGAACCAAGAGACCCAGTACTTC.

This rearrangement joins TRBV6-1 to TRBJ1-2, with 7 bases aligning to TRBD1. The trim removed 8 bases at V and 4 bases at J, leaving 7 bases unmatched. Germline values: CDR1 MNHNS, CDR2 SASEGT. This CDR3 is built from 13 residues. In DNA form, the CDR3 reads TGTGCCAGCGACGTACAGGGGAGCTATGGCTACACCTTC. Protein sequence: CASDVQGSYGYTF.

The chain carries TRBV5-1 and TRBJ2-7, with 12 bases identical to TRBD2. This CDR3 spans 14 amino acids. Looked up from germline, CDR1 is SGHRS and CDR2 is YFSETQ. Germline trimming cut 4 bases from V and 2 bases from J; bases unmatched to any gene: 1. The CDR3 reads CASSTSGGTYEQYF. The DNA of the CDR3 is TGCGCCAGCAGCACTAGCGGGGGGACCTACGAGCAGTACTTC. The whole variable domain, remainder taken from reference TRBV5-1 and TRBJ2-7, is KAGVTQTPRYLIKTRGQQVTLSCSPISGHRSVSWYQQTPGQGLQFLFEYFSETQRNKGNFPGRFSGRQFSNSRSEMNVSTLELGDSALYLCASSTSGGTYEQYFGPGTRLTVT.